This is a list of T cell receptor beta chains from one sample in a study of PD-1 blockade in mismatch repair-deficient tumors. Sequenced by immunoSEQ multiplex PCR; TCRdb stores in-frame clones only, minus some. Of 100,000 to 150,000 clones listed, approximately 90% are singletons. The material was peripheral blood, obtained 44 weeks after starting pembrolizumab. The receptors derive from an adult with mismatch repair-deficient cancer. Both conserved end residues are part of each CDR3. D genes are given only for firm matches. Not all rows give a size; the values are once, few, many and, for expanded clones, a class.

clone size	D gene	V gene	J gene	CDR3 protein	CDR3 DNA
.	.	TRBV18	TRBJ1-1	CASSPRGGNTEAFF	TGTGCCAGCTCACCACGGGGGGGGAACACTGAAGCTTTCTTT
.	TRBD2	TRBV10-2	TRBJ2-2	CASSFILAGGPGELFF	TGCGCCAGCAGCTTTATCCTAGCGGGAGGGCCCGGGGAGCTGTTTTTT
few	TRBD2	TRBV5-4	TRBJ2-1	CASTLGGNEQFF	TGTGCCAGCACCCTGGGGGGGAATGAGCAGTTCTTC
.	TRBD2	TRBV4-3	TRBJ2-3	CASSHKSNGGLASDTQYF	TGCGCCAGCAGCCATAAATCAAATGGAGGACTAGCATCAGATACGCAGTATTTT
few	.	TRBV6-1	TRBJ2-7	CASSAGNSYEQYF	TGTGCCAGCAGTGCCGGGAACTCCTACGAGCAGTACTTC
once	TRBD2	TRBV5-1	TRBJ2-1	CASSLVGLAYNEQFF	TGCGCCAGCAGCTTGGTAGGACTAGCGTACAATGAGCAGTTCTTC
.	TRBD2	TRBV5-1	TRBJ2-5	CASSSGTSGRAWQETQYF	TGCGCCAGCAGCTCCGGGACTAGCGGGAGGGCGTGGCAAGAGACCCAGTACTTC
.	TRBD2	TRBV14	TRBJ2-1	CASSLLGRASGRDNEQFF	TGTGCCAGCAGCCTCCTAGGTCGGGCTAGCGGGAGGGACAATGAGCAGTTCTTC
.	TRBD1	TRBV5-1	TRBJ1-1	CASSLGRGHLTNTEAFF	TGCGCCAGCAGCTTGGGCAGGGGGCATCTTACGAACACTGAAGCTTTCTTT
.	TRBD1	TRBV4-3	TRBJ2-3	CASSQGDRGSDTQYF	TGCGCCAGCAGCCAAGGGGACAGGGGCTCAGATACGCAGTATTTT
.	TRBD1	TRBV25-1	TRBJ1-5	CASSDRGWDQPQHF	TGTGCCAGCTCCGACAGGGGGTGGGATCAGCCCCAGCATTTT
.	TRBD1	TRBV4-2	TRBJ2-4	CASSQAGTGANRHIQYF	TGTGCCAGCAGCCAAGCCGGTACAGGGGCGAATCGGCACATTCAGTACTTC
.	.	TRBV14	TRBJ1-1	CASSGRMNTEAFF	TGTGCCAGCAGCGGACGGATGAACACTGAAGCTTTCTTT
.	TRBD2	TRBV28	TRBJ2-1	CASSLKGRDEQFF	TGTGCCAGCAGTTTAAAGGGGAGGGATGAGCAGTTCTTC
.	.	TRBV11-2	TRBJ2-7	CASSLDPRTESSYEQYF	TGTGCCAGCAGCTTAGATCCCCGGACAGAGAGCTCCTACGAGCAGTACTTC
.	TRBD1	TRBV11-2	TRBJ2-7	CASSPPDRAPYEQYF	TGTGCCAGCAGTCCGCCCGACAGGGCCCCCTACGAGCAGTACTTC
.	.	TRBV10-2	TRBJ1-1	CASSGTQTNTEAFF	TGCGCCAGCAGTGGAACCCAAACGAACACTGAAGCTTTCTTT
.	.	TRBV2	TRBJ1-5	CASSEGTENQPQHF	TGTGCCAGCAGTGAGGGGACGGAGAATCAGCCCCAGCATTTT
.	.	TRBV10-3	TRBJ1-5	CAIRDRRHREGNQPQHF	TGTGCCATCAGAGACCGCCGGCACAGGGAGGGCAATCAGCCCCAGCATTTT
.	.	TRBV9	TRBJ1-1	CASSVVPGLNTEAFF	TGTGCCAGCAGCGTAGTGCCGGGGTTGAACACTGAAGCTTTCTTT
.	.	TRBV11-3	TRBJ2-1	CASSSSQQGDEQFF	TGTGCCAGCAGCTCATCACAGCAGGGTGATGAGCAGTTCTTC
.	TRBD1	TRBV6-6	TRBJ2-7	CASSYGTGGGLDEQYF	TGTGCCAGCAGTTACGGGACAGGGGGCGGGTTGGACGAGCAGTACTTC
.	.	TRBV7-8	TRBJ1-1	CASSLARRTMNTEAFF	TGTGCCAGCAGCTTAGCCCGACGGACGATGAACACTGAAGCTTTCTTT
.	.	TRBV6-5	TRBJ2-2	CASNLDGNTGELFF	TGTGCCAGCAACTTAGACGGGAACACCGGGGAGCTGTTTTTT
once	.	TRBV23-1	TRBJ2-5	CASSQDGGGPSYQETQYF	TGCGCCAGCAGTCAAGATGGAGGAGGGCCTAGTTACCAAGAGACCCAGTACTTC
.	.	TRBV6-1	TRBJ1-5	CASSEGGRGNQPQHF	TGTGCCAGCAGTGAAGGCGGGCGCGGCAATCAGCCCCAGCATTTT
.	.	TRBV5-6	TRBJ1-2	CASSLMGNGYTF	TGTGCCAGCAGCTTGATGGGAAATGGCTACACCTTC
.	.	TRBV11-2	TRBJ1-2	CASSSGTADGYTF	TGTGCCAGCAGCTCGGGGACGGCTGATGGCTACACCTTC
.	.	TRBV7-9	TRBJ2-7	CASSSSSYEQYF	TGTGCCAGCAGCTCCTCGAGCTACGAGCAGTACTTC
.	.	TRBV2	TRBJ1-4	CASLGEVNEKLFF	TGTGCCAGCCTCGGAGAGGTGAATGAAAAACTGTTTTTT
.	.	TRBV30	TRBJ1-1	CAWIPQLMNTEAFF	TGTGCCTGGATCCCACAGCTTATGAACACTGAAGCTTTCTTT
.	TRBD2	TRBV5-1	TRBJ2-7	CASSRWAGAGPYEQYF	TGCGCCAGCAGTCGGTGGGCGGGAGCGGGGCCCTACGAGCAGTACTTC
few	TRBD2	TRBV4-3	TRBJ2-1	CASSQGTSGGYNEQFF	TGCGCCAGCAGCCAAGGGACTAGCGGAGGCTACAATGAGCAGTTCTTC
.	.	TRBV7-2	TRBJ2-4	CASSLRGAKNIQYF	TGTGCCAGCAGCCTACGGGGTGCCAAAAACATTCAGTACTTC
.	.	TRBV10-3	TRBJ2-3	CAITGQRTPSTDTQYF	TGTGCCATCACCGGACAGAGGACTCCTAGCACAGATACGCAGTATTTT
.	TRBD1	TRBV15	TRBJ2-7	CATSRDPDRAYEQYF	TGTGCCACCAGCAGAGACCCGGACAGGGCGTACGAGCAGTACTTC
.	TRBD2	TRBV6-1	TRBJ2-2	CASSVLAGNTGELFF	TGTGCCAGCAGTGTTTTAGCGGGGAACACCGGGGAGCTGTTTTTT